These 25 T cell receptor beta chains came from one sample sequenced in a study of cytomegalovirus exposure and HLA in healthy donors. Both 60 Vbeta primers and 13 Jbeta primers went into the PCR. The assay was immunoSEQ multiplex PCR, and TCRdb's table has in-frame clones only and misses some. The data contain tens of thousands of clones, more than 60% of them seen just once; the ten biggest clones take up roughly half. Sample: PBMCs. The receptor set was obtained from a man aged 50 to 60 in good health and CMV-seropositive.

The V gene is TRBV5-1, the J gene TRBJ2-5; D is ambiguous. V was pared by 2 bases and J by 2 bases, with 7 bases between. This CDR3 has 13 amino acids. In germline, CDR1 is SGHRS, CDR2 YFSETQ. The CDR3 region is CASSLSSQETQYF. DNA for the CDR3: TGCGCCAGCAGCTTATCTTCTCAAGAGACCCAGTACTTC. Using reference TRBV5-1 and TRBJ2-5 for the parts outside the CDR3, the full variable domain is KAGVTQTPRYLIKTRGQQVTLSCSPISGHRSVSWYQQTPGQGLQFLFEYFSETQRNKGNFPGRFSGRQFSNSRSEMNVSTLELGDSALYLCASSLSSQETQYFGPGTRLLVL.

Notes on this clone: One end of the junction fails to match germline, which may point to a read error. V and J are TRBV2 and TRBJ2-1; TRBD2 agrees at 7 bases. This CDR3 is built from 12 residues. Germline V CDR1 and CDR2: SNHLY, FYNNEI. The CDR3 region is CASMGGTGGWVF. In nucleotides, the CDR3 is TGTGCCAGCATGGGGGGAACGGGAGGCTGGGTCTTC.

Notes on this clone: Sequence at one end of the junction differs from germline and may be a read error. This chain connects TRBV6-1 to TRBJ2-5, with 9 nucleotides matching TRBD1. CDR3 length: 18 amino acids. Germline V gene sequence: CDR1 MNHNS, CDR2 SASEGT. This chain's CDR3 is CAISEANTGGVGGETQYF. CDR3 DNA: TGTGCCATCAGTGAAGCGAACACAGGGGGCGTAGGTGGGGAGACCCAGTACTTC.

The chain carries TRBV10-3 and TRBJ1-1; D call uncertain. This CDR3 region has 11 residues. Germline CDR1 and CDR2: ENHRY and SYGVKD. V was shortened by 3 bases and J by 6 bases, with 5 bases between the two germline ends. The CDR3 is CAISDGAEAFF. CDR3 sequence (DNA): TGTGCCATCAGTGACGGGGCTGAAGCTTTCTTT.

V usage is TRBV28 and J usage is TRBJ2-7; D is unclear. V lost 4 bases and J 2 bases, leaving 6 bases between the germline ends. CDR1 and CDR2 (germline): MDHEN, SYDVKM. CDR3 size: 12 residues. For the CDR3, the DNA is TGTGCCAGCAGTTCAATCCCCTACGAGCAGTACTTC. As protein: CASSSIPYEQYF.

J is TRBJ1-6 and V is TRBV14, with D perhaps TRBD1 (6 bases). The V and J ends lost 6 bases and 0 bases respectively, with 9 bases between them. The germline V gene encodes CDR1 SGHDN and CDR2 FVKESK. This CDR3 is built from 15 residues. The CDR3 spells CASSHRDSYNSPLHF. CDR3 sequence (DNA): TGTGCCAGCAGTCACAGGGACTCCTATAATTCACCCCTCCACTTT.

The CDR3 bases are TGTGCCAGCAGCTCACGGTACATTCAGTACTTC. Encoded protein: CASSSRYIQYF. The genes are TRBV11-2 and TRBJ2-4; D unclear. CDR1 and CDR2 (germline): SGHAT, FQNNGV. The CDR3 is 11 amino acids. V dropped 4 bases and J dropped 8 bases, with 6 bases sitting between them.

In nucleotides, the CDR3 is TGTGCCAGCAGTCTGACGGGGGGGAGCTCTGGGGCCAACGTCCTGACTTTC. Translation: CASSLTGGSSGANVLTF. The rearrangement links TRBV2 to TRBJ2-6, with 8 bases identical to TRBD2. The CDR3 runs to 17 residues. V shed 5 bases, J shed 0 bases, and the junction held 6 bases outside the gene matches. Germline lookup yields CDR1 SNHLY and CDR2 FYNNEI.

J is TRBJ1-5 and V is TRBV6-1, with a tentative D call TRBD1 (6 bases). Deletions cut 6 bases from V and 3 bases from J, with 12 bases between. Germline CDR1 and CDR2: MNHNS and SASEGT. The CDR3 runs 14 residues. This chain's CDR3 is CASRRDRHNQPQHF. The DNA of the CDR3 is TGTGCCAGCAGACGCGACAGGCACAATCAGCCCCAGCATTTT.

In DNA, the CDR3 is TGCGCCAGCAGCCTCCCGGGACTAGCGGTACAAGAGACCCAGTACTTC. Translating it yields CASSLPGLAVQETQYF. The chain joins TRBV5-1 to TRBJ2-5; 11 bases match TRBD2. V was pared by 4 bases and J by 2 bases, with 7 bases of the junction left unmatched. Germline lookup yields CDR1 SGHRS and CDR2 YFSETQ. The CDR3 is 16 amino acids.

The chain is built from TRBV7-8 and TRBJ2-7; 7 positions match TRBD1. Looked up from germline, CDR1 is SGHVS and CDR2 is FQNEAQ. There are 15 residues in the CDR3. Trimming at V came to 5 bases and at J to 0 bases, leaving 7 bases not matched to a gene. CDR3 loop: CASSHPTGSSYEQYF. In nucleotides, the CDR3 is TGTGCCAGCAGCCACCCGACAGGGAGCTCCTACGAGCAGTACTTC.

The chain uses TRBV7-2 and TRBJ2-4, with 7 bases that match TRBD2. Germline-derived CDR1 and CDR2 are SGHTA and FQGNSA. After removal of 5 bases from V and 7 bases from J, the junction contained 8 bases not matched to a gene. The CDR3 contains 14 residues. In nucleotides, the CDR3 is TGTGCCAGCAGCCGACCCCTGGGAGGGAACATTCAGTACTTC. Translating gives CASSRPLGGNIQYF.

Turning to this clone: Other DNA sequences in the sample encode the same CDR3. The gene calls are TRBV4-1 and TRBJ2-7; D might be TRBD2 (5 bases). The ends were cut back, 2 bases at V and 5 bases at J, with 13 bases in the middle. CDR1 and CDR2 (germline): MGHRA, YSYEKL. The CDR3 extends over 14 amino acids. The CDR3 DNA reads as TGCGCCAGCAGCCAACCGACGCGGCGGGACGAGCAGTACTTC. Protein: CASSQPTRRDEQYF.

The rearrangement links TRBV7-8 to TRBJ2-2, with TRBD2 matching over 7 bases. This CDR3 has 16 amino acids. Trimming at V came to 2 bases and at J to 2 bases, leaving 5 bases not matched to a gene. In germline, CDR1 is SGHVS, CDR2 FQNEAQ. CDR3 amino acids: CASSLHPSGNTGELFF. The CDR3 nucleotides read TGTGCCAGCAGCTTACATCCTAGCGGAAACACCGGGGAGCTGTTTTTT.

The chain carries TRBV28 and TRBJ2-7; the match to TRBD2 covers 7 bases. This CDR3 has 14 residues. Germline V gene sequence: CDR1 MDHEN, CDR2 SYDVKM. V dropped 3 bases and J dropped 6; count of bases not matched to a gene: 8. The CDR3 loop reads CASSFRGGVGEQYF. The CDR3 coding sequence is TGTGCCAGCAGTTTCCGGGGAGGGGTGGGCGAGCAGTACTTC. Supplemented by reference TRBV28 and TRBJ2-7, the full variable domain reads DVKVTQSSRYLVKRTGEKVFLECVQDMDHENMFWYRQDPGLGLRLIYFSYDVKMKEKGDIPEGYSVSREKKERFSLILESASTNQTSMYLCASSFRGGVGEQYFGPGTRLTVT.

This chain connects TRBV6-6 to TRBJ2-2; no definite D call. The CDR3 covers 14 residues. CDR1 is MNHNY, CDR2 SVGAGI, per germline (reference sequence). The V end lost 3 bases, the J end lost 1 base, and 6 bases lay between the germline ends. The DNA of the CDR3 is TGTGCCAGCAGTTATCGAGGGAACACCGGGGAGCTGTTTTTT. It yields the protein CASSYRGNTGELFF.

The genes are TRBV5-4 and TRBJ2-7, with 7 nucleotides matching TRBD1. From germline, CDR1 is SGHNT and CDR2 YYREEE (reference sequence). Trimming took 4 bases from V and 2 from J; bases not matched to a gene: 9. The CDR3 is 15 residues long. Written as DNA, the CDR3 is TGTGCCAGCAGCGGGACAGATCGAGGCCCCTACGAGCAGTACTTC. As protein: CASSGTDRGPYEQYF.

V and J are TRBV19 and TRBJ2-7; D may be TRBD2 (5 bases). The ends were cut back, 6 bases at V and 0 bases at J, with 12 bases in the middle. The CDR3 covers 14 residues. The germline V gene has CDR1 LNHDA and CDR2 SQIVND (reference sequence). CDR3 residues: CASSGWRSSYEQYF. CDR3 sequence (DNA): TGTGCCAGTAGCGGCTGGAGGAGCTCCTACGAGCAGTACTTC.

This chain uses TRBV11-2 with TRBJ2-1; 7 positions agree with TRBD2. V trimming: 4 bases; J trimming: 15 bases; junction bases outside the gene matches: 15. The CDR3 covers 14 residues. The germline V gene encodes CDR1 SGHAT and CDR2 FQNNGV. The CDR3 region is CASSSNSGISGRFF. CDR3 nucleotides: TGTGCCAGCAGCTCAAACAGCGGGATCTCCGGTCGGTTCTTC. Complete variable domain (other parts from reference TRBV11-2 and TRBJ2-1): EAGVAQSPRYKIIEKRQSVAFWCNPISGHATLYWYQQILGQGPKLLIQFQNNGVVDDSQLPKDRFSAERLKGVDSTLKIQPAKLEDSAVYLCASSSNSGISGRFFGPGTRLTVL.

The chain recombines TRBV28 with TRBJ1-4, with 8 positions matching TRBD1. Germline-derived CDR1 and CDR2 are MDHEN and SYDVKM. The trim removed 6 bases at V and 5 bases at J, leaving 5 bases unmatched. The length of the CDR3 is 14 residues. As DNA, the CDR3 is TGTGCCAGCAGACTGACAGGGGTGAATGAAAAACTGTTTTTT. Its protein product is CASRLTGVNEKLFF. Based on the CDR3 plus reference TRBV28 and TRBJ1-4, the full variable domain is DVKVTQSSRYLVKRTGEKVFLECVQDMDHENMFWYRQDPGLGLRLIYFSYDVKMKEKGDIPEGYSVSREKKERFSLILESASTNQTSMYLCASRLTGVNEKLFFGSGTQLSVL.

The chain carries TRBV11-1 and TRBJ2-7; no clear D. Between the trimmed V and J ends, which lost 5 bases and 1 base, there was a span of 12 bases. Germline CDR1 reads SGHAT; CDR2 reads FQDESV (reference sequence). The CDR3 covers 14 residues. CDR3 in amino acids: CASSPSVLSYEQYF. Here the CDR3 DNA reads TGTGCCAGCAGCCCCTCGGTCTTATCCTACGAGCAGTACTTC.

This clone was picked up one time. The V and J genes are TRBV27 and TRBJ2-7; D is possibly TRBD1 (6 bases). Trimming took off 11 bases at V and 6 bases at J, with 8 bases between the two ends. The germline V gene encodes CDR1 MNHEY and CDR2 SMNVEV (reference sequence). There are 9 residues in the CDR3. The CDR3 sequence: CAEGGEQYF. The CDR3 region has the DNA TGTGCCGAAGGGGGCGAGCAGTACTTC.

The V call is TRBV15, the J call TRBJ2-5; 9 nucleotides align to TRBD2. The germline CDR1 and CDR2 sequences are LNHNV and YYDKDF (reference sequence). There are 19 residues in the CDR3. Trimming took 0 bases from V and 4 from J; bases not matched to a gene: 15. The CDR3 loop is CATSRDPLAGGRSIETQYF. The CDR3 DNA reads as TGTGCCACCAGCAGAGACCCCTTGGCGGGAGGGCGAAGTATAGAGACCCAGTACTTC.

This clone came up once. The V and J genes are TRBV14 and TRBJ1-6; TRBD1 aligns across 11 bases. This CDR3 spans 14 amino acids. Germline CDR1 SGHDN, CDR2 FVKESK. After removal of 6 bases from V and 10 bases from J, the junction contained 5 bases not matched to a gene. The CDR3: CASRSGTGGSPLHF. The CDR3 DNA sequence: TGTGCCAGCAGATCCGGGACAGGGGGGTCACCCCTCCACTTT.

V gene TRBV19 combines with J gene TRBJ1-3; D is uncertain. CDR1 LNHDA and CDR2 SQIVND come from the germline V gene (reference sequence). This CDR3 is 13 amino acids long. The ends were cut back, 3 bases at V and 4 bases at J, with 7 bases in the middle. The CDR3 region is CASSMKHGNTIYF. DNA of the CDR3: TGTGCCAGTAGTATGAAACACGGAAACACCATATATTTT.